This T cell receptor (beta chain) was sequenced in a study of blood T cell repertoires in COVID-19. Study-wide context: Acute and convalescent COVID-19 specimens originated in the United States, Italy and Spain.

The assay was immunoSEQ multiplex PCR, and TCRdb's table has in-frame clones only and misses some. The sample records a few hundred thousand clones, roughly 84% being singletons. Germline lookup yields CDR1 KGHSH and CDR2 LQKENI. This CDR3 is built from 18 residues. The V segment lost 3 bases and the J segment 2 bases; nucleotides outside the gene matches: 7. In Seattle, patients joined the study during active infection and were tracked longitudinally. The chain has TRBV18 and TRBJ2-1; 13 bases map to TRBD2. The specimen sequenced was peripheral blood. This TCR came from a person between 65 and 79 years old with COVID-19, enrolled during active disease. CDR3 coding DNA: TGTGCCAGCTCACCCGACGGACTAGCGGGAGTTGCCTACAATGAGCAGTTCTTC. Its protein product is CASSPDGLAGVAYNEQFF. The variable domain in full, with the rest retrieved from reference TRBV18 and TRBJ2-1, is NAGVMQNPRHLVRRRGQEARLRCSPMKGHSHVYWYRQLPEEGLKFMVYLQKENIIDESGMPKERFSAEFPKEGPSILRIQQVVRGDSAAYFCASSPDGLAGVAYNEQFFGPGTRLTVL.